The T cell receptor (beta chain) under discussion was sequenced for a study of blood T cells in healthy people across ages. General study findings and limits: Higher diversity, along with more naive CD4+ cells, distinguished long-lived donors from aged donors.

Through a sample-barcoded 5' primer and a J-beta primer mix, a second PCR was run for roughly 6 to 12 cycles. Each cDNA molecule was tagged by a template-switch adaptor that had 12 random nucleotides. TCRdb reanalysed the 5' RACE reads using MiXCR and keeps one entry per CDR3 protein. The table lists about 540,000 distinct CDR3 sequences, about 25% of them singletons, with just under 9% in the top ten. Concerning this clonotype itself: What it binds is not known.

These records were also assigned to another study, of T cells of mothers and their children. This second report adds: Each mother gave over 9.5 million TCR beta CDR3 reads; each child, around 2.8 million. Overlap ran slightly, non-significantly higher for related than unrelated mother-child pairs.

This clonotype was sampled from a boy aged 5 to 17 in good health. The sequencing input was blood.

The CDR3 protein is CATSRVAGGGNEQFF. The CDR3 DNA sequence: TGTGCCACCAGTCGCGTAGCGGGAGGTGGGAATGAGCAGTTCTTC. The chain is built from TRBV15 and TRBJ2-5; 10 bases are a match to TRBD2. The assigned J gene may be wrong: the sequence end matches TRBJ2-1 better. This CDR3 region has 15 residues. Per the germline V gene, CDR1 is LNHNV and CDR2 is YYDKDF (reference sequence).